The 13 T cell receptor beta chains below all came from one sample that was sequenced in a study of tumor and adjacent non-tumor tissue in lung cancer (dated by TCRdb to 2016 to 2019). Bulk unsorted tissue served as the source for RNA extraction, and RNA quality was assessed using a NanoDrop ND-1000 and an Agilent 2100. Receptor amplification or capture employed multiplex PCR. The instrument was an Illumina HiSeq 2500. Following protocols modified from ARM-PCR, the researchers constructed TCRbeta libraries through three rounds of nested PCR with primers (Table S4). TCRdb redid the processing of the public reads, applying fastp at Q25 and MiXCR, and retained in-frame beta chains. Each CDR3 protein appears once, grouped with its most common genes and DNA. Here the sample has roughly 120,000 distinct CDR3 sequences; about 87% occur a single time. Clones ranked in the top ten supply more than 20% of the sample.

Sequencing was done on a sample of lung tumor tissue. The receptors shown here come from a man aged 65 to 79 with non-small cell lung cancer.

The rearrangement links TRBV10-3 to TRBJ1-2; D uncertain. V lost 0 bases to trimming and J lost 5 bases, with 25 bases between them. CDR1 and CDR2 from the germline V gene are ENHRY and SYGVKD. This CDR3 is built from 19 residues. The CDR3 sequence is CAISESTQFNTVILYGYTF. CDR3 bases: TGTGCCATCAGTGAGTCGACTCAATTTAACACAGTGATTCTGTATGGCTACACCTTC.

The rearrangement uses TRBV5-5 and TRBJ2-3, with D possibly TRBD2 on 7 matching bases. Looked up from germline, CDR1 is SGHKS and CDR2 is YYEKEE (reference sequence). The CDR3 has 15 amino acids. The V gene lost 0 bases and the J gene lost 4 bases, with 12 bases spanning the gap. The CDR3 region is CASSLGGGAPDTQYF. The CDR3 coding sequence is TGTGCCAGCAGCTTGGGGGGGGGGGCTCCAGATACGCAGTATTTT.

This clonotype appeared once. The junction departs from the called germline gene at one end, perhaps through a read error. The chain couples TRBV4-1 to TRBJ2-5; maybe TRBD1 (6 bases). The CDR3 runs to 14 residues. CDR1 is MGHRA and CDR2 is YSYEKL in the germline V gene. CDR3 sequence reads: CASSQQWGQKTHYF. CDR3 nucleotide sequence: TGCGCTAGCAGCCAACAGTGGGGGCAAAAGACACACTACTTC.

As regards this clonotype: The germline gene is not matched at one end of the junction; a read error may be the cause. The chain employs TRBV28 and TRBJ1-1; unclear D gene. Germline CDR1 reads MDHEN; CDR2 reads SYDVKM. The CDR3 runs 14 residues. CDR3 bases: TGTGACAGCATGCTGTCCGCCAGAAACACTGAAGCTTTCTTT. This gives the protein CDSMLSARNTEAFF.

Points on this clonotype: Germline and junction disagree at one end, which may indicate a read error. The chain joins TRBV13 to TRBJ2-2, with a tentative D call TRBD1 (6 bases). This CDR3 contains 16 residues. Germline CDR1 and CDR2: PRHDT and FYEKMQ (reference sequence). The CDR3 nucleotides read TGTGCCAGCAGCTTAGAGACAGGTTCGGTCACCGGGGAACTGTTTTTT. Translated, it gives CASSLETGSVTGELFF. The variable domain in full, with the rest retrieved from reference TRBV13 and TRBJ2-2, is AAGVIQSPRHLIKEKRETATLKCYPIPRHDTVYWYQQGPGQDPQFLISFYEKMQSDKGSIPDRFSAQQFSDYHSELNMSSLELGDSALYFCASSLETGSVTGELFFGEGSRLTVL.

With regard to this clonotype: This may stem from a read error, because a much larger clone lies one nucleotide away. The J gene is TRBJ2-7, the V gene TRBV6-1, with 10 positions matching TRBD1. Germline V gene sequence: CDR1 MNHNS, CDR2 SASEGT. The CDR3 loop spans 15 amino acids. Trimming took 10 bases from V and 3 from J; bases not matched to a gene: 12. In DNA, the CDR3 is TGTGCCAACAGCGTGGGACAGGGGCTTAACTACGAGCAGTACTTC. Its protein is CANSVGQGLNYEQYF.

This clonotype was seen just once. One junction end does not reproduce the germline sequence, and a read error may be involved. The chain couples TRBV28 to TRBJ2-4, with a possible D match to TRBD2 (5 bases). Germline V lookup: CDR1 MDHEN, CDR2 SYDVKM. This CDR3 region has 15 residues. The CDR3 DNA reads as TGTGCCAGCAGTATATTCCCCCTAGCCAAAAACATTCACTACTTC. It codes for CASSIFPLAKNIHYF.

On this clonotype itself: The junction differs from germline at one of its ends, possibly a read error. The chain recombines TRBV12-3 or TRBV12-4 with TRBJ1-5; 9 nucleotides line up with TRBD1. The CDR3 is made up of 13 amino acids. The CDR3 DNA follows: TGTGCCAGCAATTGGGACAGGGTTCAGCTCCAGCATTTT. Protein sequence: CASNWDRVQLQHF.

Regarding this clonotype: The junction differs from germline at one of its ends, possibly a read error. This chain links TRBV5-4 with TRBJ2-7; 10 bases match TRBD1. The CDR3 is made up of 15 amino acids. CDR1 is SGHNT and CDR2 is YYREEE in the germline V gene (reference sequence). CDR3 coding DNA: TGTGCCAGCAGCTCCCGACAGGGGGCCTCCTACGTGCAGTATTTC. Its translation is CASSSRQGASYVQYF. The variable domain in full, with the rest retrieved from reference TRBV5-4 and TRBJ2-7, is ETGVTQSPTHLIKTRGQQVTLRCSSQSGHNTVSWYQQALGQGPQFIFQYYREEENGRGNFPPRFSGLQFPNYSSELNVNALELDDSALYLCASSSRQGASYVQYFGPGTRLTVT.

As to this clonotype: The germline gene is not matched at one end of the junction; a read error may be the cause. This rearrangement joins TRBV28 to TRBJ1-4; D ambiguous. Germline lookup yields CDR1 MDHEN and CDR2 SYDVKM. The CDR3 runs 12 residues. Here the CDR3 DNA reads TGTGTCAGCAGTTTAAGACCCGAAAAACTGTTTTTT. It translates to CVSSLRPEKLFF.

Remarks on this clonotype: The CDR3 end shows no conserved phenylalanine or tryptophan, and so a read error is likely. The gene calls are TRBV10-2 and TRBJ2-7; tentatively, D is TRBD2 (6 bases). The CDR3 consists of 14 residues. V shed 6 bases and J shed 5 bases, with 17 bases lying between them. Germline-derived CDR1 and CDR2 are WSHSY and SAAADI. CDR3 region: CASRQVGSRDEQYY. The DNA for the CDR3 is TGCGCCAGCAGGCAAGTCGGGAGTAGGGACGAGCAGTACTAC.

On this clonotype: The junction and the germline gene differ at one end; a read error may be behind it. The genes are TRBV4-1 and TRBJ2-5; D is undetermined. Germline lookup yields CDR1 MGHRA and CDR2 YSYEKL. This CDR3 is built from 12 residues. The CDR3 region has the DNA TGCGCCAGCAGCCACCCCCAAGAGACTCAGCACTTC. Protein product: CASSHPQETQHF.

Worth noting for this clonotype: A much more abundant neighbour one base away suggests this may be a read error. V and J are TRBV5-1 and TRBJ1-4, with a possible D match to TRBD1 (5 bases). The CDR3 runs 14 residues. Germline V gene data show CDR1 as SGHRS and CDR2 as YFSETQ. This CDR3 reads CASSLSTGNGKLFF. The DNA for the CDR3 is TGCGCCAGCAGCTTGTCTACAGGAAATGGAAAACTGTTTTTT.